This T cell receptor beta chain was found in a study of response to subunit inactivated influenza vaccine. In its sample, this clonotype was seen many times. Trimming pared 7 bases from V and 0 bases from J, leaving 16 bases between. The CDR3 runs to 16 residues. TCRdb re-derived calls from the RT-PCR reads in MiXCR, one entry per CDR3 protein. Of 150,000 to 200,000 distinct CDR3 sequences listed, about an eighth were seen once; the top ten hold approximately 32%. This same sample was also taken into another study, of T cells expressing NK-cell markers. That study reports: Scientists made TCR beta cDNA using 5'RACE template switching with UMIs. One of the eight sequenced donors was seronegative, whereas the other seven were HCMV-seropositive.

The TCR sequence derives from a man between 50 and 59 years old who received an inactivated influenza vaccine. The material sequenced was CD8+ T cells sorted from PBMCs, taken less than 13 days after vaccination. The chain links TRBV12-3 or TRBV12-4 to TRBJ2-1, with unresolved D. CDR3 region: CASTPILGRSYNEQFF. CDR3 DNA sequence: TGTGCCAGCACCCCGATTCTCGGCCGCTCCTACAATGAGCAGTTCTTC.